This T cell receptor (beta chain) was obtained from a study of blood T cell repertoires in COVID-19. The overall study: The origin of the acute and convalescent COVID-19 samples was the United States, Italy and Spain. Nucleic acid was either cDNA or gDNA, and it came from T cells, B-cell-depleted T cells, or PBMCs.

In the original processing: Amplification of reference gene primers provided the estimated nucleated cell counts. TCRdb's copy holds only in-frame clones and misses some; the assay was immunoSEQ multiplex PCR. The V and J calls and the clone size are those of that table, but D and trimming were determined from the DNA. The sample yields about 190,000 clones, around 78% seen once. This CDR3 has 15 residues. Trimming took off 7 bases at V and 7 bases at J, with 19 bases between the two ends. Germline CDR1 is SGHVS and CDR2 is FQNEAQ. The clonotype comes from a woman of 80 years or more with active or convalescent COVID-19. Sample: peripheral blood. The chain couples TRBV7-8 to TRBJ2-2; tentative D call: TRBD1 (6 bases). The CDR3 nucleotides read TGTGCCAGCACCTGGGGACACCCTCGTAACGGGGAGCTGTTTTTT. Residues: CASTWGHPRNGELFF.